This T cell receptor (beta chain) emerged from a study of a mutant IDH1 vaccine in newly diagnosed glioma. Study details: Eight vaccinations went to patients in weeks 1, 3, 5, 7, 11, 15, 19, 23. The first vaccination came 4-6 weeks after radiotherapy alone, or with temozolomide cycles.

The CDR3 is made up of 14 amino acids. Germline V gives CDR1 MGHDK, CDR2 SYGVNS. The germline V and J ends were trimmed by 1 base and 4 bases, with 7 bases remaining between them. Points on this clone: The antigen is not known.

Generated by immunoSEQ multiplex PCR, the TCRdb table keeps only in-frame clones and is missing some. The sample has approximately 110,000 clones, approximately 87% seen once; the top ten hold roughly 0.61%. Sample time point: week 11, during vaccination. The study gave 300 ug of mutant IDH1 20-mer peptide per vaccine dose, with topical imiquimod. The chain combines TRBV25-1 with TRBJ2-2; possibly TRBD2 for D (5 bases). The sequence derives from a woman aged 50 to 65 with glioma. The sequenced sample was PBMCs, obtained from a glioma patient whose treatment included an IDH1 peptide vaccine. The CDR3 spells CASSEWRATGELFF. DNA for the CDR3: TGTGCCAGCAGTGAATGGCGGGCCACCGGGGAGCTGTTTTTT. Full variable domain (missing parts from reference TRBV25-1 and TRBJ2-2): EADIYQTPRYLVIGTGKKITLECSQTMGHDKMYWYQQDPGMELHLIHYSYGVNSTEKGDLSSESTVSRIRTEHFPLTLESARPSHTSQYLCASSEWRATGELFFGEGSRLTVL.